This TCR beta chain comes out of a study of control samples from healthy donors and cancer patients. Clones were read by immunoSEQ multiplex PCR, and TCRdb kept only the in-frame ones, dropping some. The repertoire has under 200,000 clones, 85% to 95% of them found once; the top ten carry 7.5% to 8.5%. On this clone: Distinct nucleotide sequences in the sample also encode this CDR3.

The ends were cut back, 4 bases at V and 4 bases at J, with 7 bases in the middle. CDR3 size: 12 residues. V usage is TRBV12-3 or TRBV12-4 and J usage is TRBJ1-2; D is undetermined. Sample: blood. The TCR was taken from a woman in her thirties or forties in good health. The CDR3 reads CASSSGFYGYTF. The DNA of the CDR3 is TGTGCCAGCAGTTCTGGGTTCTATGGCTACACCTTC.